Following are 10 T cell receptor beta chains from one sample sequenced in a study of identical twins. In TCRdb, the 5' RACE reads were re-called with MiXCR into one record per CDR3 protein. This sample carries roughly 280,000 distinct CDR3 sequences, more than 8% of them seen once, and the ten largest clones take roughly 7%. These data also featured in a second study, about yellow fever vaccine responses in identical twins.

Sequencing was carried out using CD8+ T cells sorted from blood. Source of these receptors: a woman aged 18-30 years in good health.

On this clonotype: The junction departs from the called germline gene at one end, perhaps through a read error. J is TRBJ2-7 and V is TRBV20-1; D is possibly TRBD2 (5 bases). The V gene's germline CDR1 is DFQATT and CDR2 SNEGSKA (reference sequence). The CDR3 loop spans 15 amino acids. CDR3 nucleotides: TGCTGTGCTAGAGATCCAGCGGATATTACCTACGAGCAGTACTTC. This encodes CCARDPADITYEQYF.

This sequence joins TRBV7-6 and TRBJ2-5, with D unresolved. Germline assignment: CDR1 SGHVS and CDR2 FNYEAQ. This CDR3 spans 13 amino acids. Trimming removed 2 bases at V and 5 bases at J, with 9 bases between. The CDR3 spells CASSLNPRETQYF. The CDR3 nucleotides read TGTGCCAGCAGCTTAAACCCTCGGGAGACCCAGTACTTC.

The sample holds a few counts of this clonotype. The V call is TRBV5-3, the J call TRBJ2-1; tentatively, D is TRBD2 (5 bases). TRBV5-3 is an open reading frame, and its role is uncertain. V was clipped by 4 bases and J by 8 bases, with 16 bases between them. This CDR3 comprises 14 residues. The CDR3 loop reads CARSPGEGLDEQFF. CDR3 DNA sequence: TGTGCCAGAAGCCCCGGGGAAGGGTTAGATGAGCAGTTCTTC.

This clonotype was seen a handful of times. The chain has TRBV20-1 and TRBJ2-7; possible D gene TRBD1, 5 bases. V lost 3 bases and J lost 3, with 15 bases in between. Germline V CDR1 and CDR2: DFQATT, SNEGSKA (reference sequence). This CDR3 spans 14 amino acids. CDR3 amino acids: CSASLSQGNYEQYF. The CDR3 coding sequence is TGCAGTGCTAGTTTAAGTCAGGGAAACTACGAGCAGTACTTC.

This clonotype was counted at least ten times. V usage is TRBV7-9 and J usage is TRBJ2-7, with 7 positions matching TRBD2. CDR1 SEHNR and CDR2 FQNEAQ come from the germline V gene (reference sequence). The J segment lost 6 bases and the V segment lost 5 bases, leaving 10 bases of the junction unmatched. This CDR3 has 14 amino acids. CDR3 loop: CASSLPGLPSEQYF. The DNA of the CDR3 is TGTGCCAGCAGCCTTCCGGGACTACCCTCCGAGCAGTACTTC.

This clonotype appeared a few times. V and J are TRBV19 and TRBJ2-3; perhaps TRBD2 as D (6 bases). The CDR3 covers 16 residues. Germline V CDR1 and CDR2: LNHDA, SQIVND (reference sequence). V lost 6 bases and J 3 bases, leaving 19 bases between the germline ends. CDR3 sequence: CASSPWAAAGTDTQYF. The CDR3 coding sequence is TGTGCCAGTAGCCCTTGGGCTGCGGCGGGAACAGATACGCAGTATTTT.

In its sample, this clonotype was seen many times. The V call is TRBV4-2, the J call TRBJ2-6, with D perhaps TRBD2 (5 bases). The V end lost 0 bases, the J end lost 4 bases, and 25 bases lay between the germline ends. The germline V gene has CDR1 LGHNA and CDR2 YNFKEQ. The CDR3 has 21 amino acids. CDR3 nucleotides: TGTGCCAGCAGCCAAGATCACCCCGCTAGAATAGCGCTCCCGGGGGCCAACGTCCTGACTTTC. It codes for CASSQDHPARIALPGANVLTF.

In its sample, this clonotype was seen a few times. The chain employs TRBV29-1 and TRBJ1-2; maybe TRBD1 (5 bases). Germline lookup yields CDR1 SQVTM and CDR2 ANQGSEA. Trimming cost V 3 bases and J 4 bases, with 12 bases left between them. The CDR3 extends over 13 amino acids. Written as DNA, the CDR3 is TGCAGCGTTGATTCCGGGGCTGCCTATGGCTACACCTTC. This sequence encodes CSVDSGAAYGYTF.

The chain employs TRBV20-1 and TRBJ2-7; 7 nucleotides agree with TRBD2. Per germline, CDR1 DFQATT and CDR2 SNEGSKA (reference sequence). This CDR3 has 17 residues. After removal of 0 bases from V and 5 bases from J, the junction contained 16 bases not matched to a gene. Here the CDR3 reads CSARDPHPREGRNEQYF. The CDR3 nucleotides read TGCAGTGCTAGAGATCCCCATCCGAGGGAGGGCCGCAACGAGCAGTACTTC.

This clonotype was counted between two and nine times. The chain uses TRBV28 and TRBJ2-7, with D perhaps assigned TRBD1 or TRBD2 (5 bases each). CDR1 MDHEN and CDR2 SYDVKM come from the germline V gene. The length of the CDR3 is 15 residues. Trimming left V 2 bases short and J 3 bases short, with 14 bases between. This CDR3 is CASSLIEAGSYEQYF. In DNA form, the CDR3 reads TGTGCCAGCAGTTTAATTGAGGCAGGGAGCTACGAGCAGTACTTC.